One TCR beta chain is described in this entry. A much more abundant neighbour one base away suggests this may be a read error. V lost 7 bases and J lost 12, with 16 bases in between. CDR1 is WNHNN, CDR2 SYGVQD, per germline (reference sequence). This CDR3 has 12 amino acids. Production of TCR beta cDNA used 400 to 650 ng total RNA together with a constant-region primer. Slightly modified ARM-PCR served as the procedure for the TCR beta libraries. These libraries came from three rounds of nested multiplex PCR. The study ran its first two PCR rounds for about 11 cycles each, using TRBV1-TRBV30 forward primers and a C-beta reverse primer. TCRdb ran MiXCR on the multiplex PCR reads and lists one entry per CDR3 protein. The sample shows tens of thousands of distinct CDR3 sequences, approximately 70% of them seen only once. The sample comes from a study of tumor-infiltrating lymphocytes in primary liver carcinoma. About the study: Men as well as women, aged 30 to 69 years, made up the patients.

Starting material for RNA and DNA co-extraction consisted of about 17-30 mg of unsorted bulk tissue. Sequenced material: tumor-adjacent normal liver tissue. This TCR derives from a man in his forties or fifties with primary liver carcinoma and hepatitis B virus infection. The chain combines TRBV10-1 with TRBJ2-1; D remains unclear. In nucleotides, the CDR3 is TGCGCCAGCAATGGGGAACTTGTAGGGCAGTTCTTC. As protein: CASNGELVGQFF.